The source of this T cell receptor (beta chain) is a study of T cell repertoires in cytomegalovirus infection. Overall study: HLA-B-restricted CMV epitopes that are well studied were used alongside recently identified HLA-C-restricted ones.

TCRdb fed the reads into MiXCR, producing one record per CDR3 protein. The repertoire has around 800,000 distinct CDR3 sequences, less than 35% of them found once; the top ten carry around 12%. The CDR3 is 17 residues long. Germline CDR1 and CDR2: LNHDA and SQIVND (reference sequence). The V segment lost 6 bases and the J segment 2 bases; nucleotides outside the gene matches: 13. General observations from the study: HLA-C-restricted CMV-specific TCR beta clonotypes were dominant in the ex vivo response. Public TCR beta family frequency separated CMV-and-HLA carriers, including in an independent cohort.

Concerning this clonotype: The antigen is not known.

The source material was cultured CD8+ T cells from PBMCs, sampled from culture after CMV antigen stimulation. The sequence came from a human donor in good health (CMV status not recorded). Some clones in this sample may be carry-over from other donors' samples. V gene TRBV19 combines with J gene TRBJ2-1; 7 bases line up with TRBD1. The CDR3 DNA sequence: TGTGCCAGTAGCCCCCACAGGTACAGGGGTACCTACAATGAGCAGTTCTTC. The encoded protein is CASSPHRYRGTYNEQFF.